One sample yielded the 7 T cell receptor beta chains listed below, sequenced in a study of shared clonotypes between healthy human individuals (TCRdb year 2020). CD8 naive samples were CD45RO-negative cells positively selected for CCR7, giving a CD45RA+CCR7+ population that excluded TemRA cells. Preparation of the library involved the immunoSEQ multiplex PCR assay. This immuneACCESS table, as held by TCRdb, lists in-frame sequences with V and J called but not all clones. Of the missing ones, under half trace to an unresolved V gene in checked studies; the others have no known cause. A total of some 2 million clones appear in this sample, about 95% of them only once. Clones ranked in the top ten supply roughly 1.2% of the sample. Specimen: naive CD8+ T cells sorted from blood. This specimen's cell subset or site label, interpreted: CD45RA+CCR7+. Every receptor here comes from a man younger than 30 in good health.

The chain links TRBV30 to TRBJ2-2, with 8 bases identical to TRBD2. The CDR3 extends over 15 amino acids. Germline CDR1 and CDR2: GTSNPN and SVGIG (reference sequence). Trimming took 3 bases from V and 3 from J; bases not matched to a gene: 6. The CDR3 reads CAWSQLAAYTGELFF. DNA of the CDR3: TGTGCCTGGAGCCAACTAGCGGCCTACACCGGGGAGCTGTTTTTT. Looking up the rest from reference TRBV30 and TRBJ2-2 gives the full variable domain: SQTIHQWPATLVQPVGSPLSLECTVEGTSNPNLYWYRQAAGRGLQLLFYSVGIGQISSEVPQNLSASRPQDRQFILSSKKLLLSDSGFYLCAWSQLAAYTGELFFGEGSRLTVL.

This chain links TRBV4-3 with TRBJ2-7; 8 nucleotides line up with TRBD2. V was pared by 0 bases and J by 3 bases, with 7 bases of the junction left unmatched. CDR3 length: 16 residues. In germline, CDR1 is LGHNA, CDR2 YSLEER. The DNA for the CDR3 is TGCGCCAGCAGCCAAGACCCACTAGCGGAGGACTACGAGCAGTACTTC. Its translation is CASSQDPLAEDYEQYF.

The chain is built from TRBV2 and TRBJ1-3, with TRBD1 as a possible D gene (6 bases). The V gene lost 7 bases and the J gene lost 1 base, with 17 bases spanning the gap. The CDR3 runs 16 residues. Per the germline V gene, CDR1 is SNHLY and CDR2 is FYNNEI. The CDR3 DNA reads TGTGCCAGCACCACGGGTGGGGGGCCTTCTGGAAACACCATATATTTT. This sequence encodes CASTTGGGPSGNTIYF.

The chain carries TRBV5-8 and TRBJ2-7; possibly TRBD1 or TRBD2 for D (5 bases each). Per germline, CDR1 SGHTS and CDR2 YDEGEE. V was shortened by 5 bases and J by 0 bases, with 15 bases between the two germline ends. The CDR3 is made up of 15 amino acids. CDR3 region: CASSDPGRNSYEQYF. Here the CDR3 DNA reads TGTGCCAGCAGTGATCCGGGACGCAACTCCTACGAGCAGTACTTC. Together with reference TRBV5-8 and TRBJ2-7, the CDR3 gives the full variable domain: EAGVTQSPTHLIKTRGQQATLRCSPISGHTSVYWYQQALGLGLQFLLWYDEGEERNRGNFPPRFSGRQFPNYSSELNVNALELEDSALYLCASSDPGRNSYEQYFGPGTRLTVT.

Only a few counts were recorded for this clone. This chain uses TRBV19 with TRBJ2-2; D possibly corresponds to TRBD2 (5 bases). Germline lookup yields CDR1 LNHDA and CDR2 SQIVND (reference sequence). This CDR3 contains 13 residues. V gave up 8 bases and J gave up 5 bases, with 12 bases separating them. The CDR3 bases are TGTGCCAGTTGGACGGGATGGACCGGGGAGCTGTTTTTT. It is translated as CASWTGWTGELFF. Full variable domain (rest looked up from reference TRBV19 and TRBJ2-2): DGGITQSPKYLFRKEGQNVTLSCEQNLNHDAMYWYRQDPGQGLRLIYYSQIVNDFQKGDIAEGYSVSREKKESFPLTVTSAQKNPTAFYLCASWTGWTGELFFGEGSRLTVL.

V gene TRBV10-3 combines with J gene TRBJ2-3; 10 bases are shared with TRBD1. Germline CDR1 and CDR2: ENHRY and SYGVKD. Trimming cost V 0 bases and J 2 bases; bases outside gene matches: 5. CDR3 length: 17 amino acids. The CDR3 DNA reads as TGTGCCATCAGTGAGTCTGCCGGGACAGGGGCCACAGATACGCAGTATTTT. It encodes CAISESAGTGATDTQYF.

The chain employs TRBV13 and TRBJ1-2; D is perhaps TRBD1 (5 bases). The V gene's germline CDR1 is PRHDT and CDR2 FYEKMQ (reference sequence). This CDR3 spans 14 amino acids. Deletions cut 5 bases from V and 8 bases from J, with 18 bases between. Here the CDR3 reads CASSRSRADGGYTF. The CDR3 nucleotides read TGTGCCAGCAGCCGGAGCAGGGCCGATGGGGGCTACACCTTC.